The 10 T cell receptor beta chains reported below all come from one sample, sequenced in a study of shared clonotypes between healthy human individuals. Here immunoSEQ multiplex PCR was the method, and the copy in TCRdb shows in-frame clones only, minus some. The repertoire has 450,000 to 500,000 clones, about 82% of them found once; the top ten carry around 13%. Sequencing was performed on PBMCs. These receptors came from a woman in her thirties or forties in good health. Some clones in this sample may be carry-over from other donors' samples.

This chain connects TRBV27 to TRBJ2-1, with D perhaps matching TRBD2 (6 bases). From germline, CDR1 is MNHEY and CDR2 SMNVEV (reference sequence). The CDR3 spans 17 residues. Trimming took 6 bases from V and 3 from J, leaving 21 bases between them. The CDR3 region has the DNA TGTGCCAGCAGGAACCTCAAAGCGGAGGGAAACTACAATGAGCAGTTCTTC. Translating it yields CASRNLKAEGNYNEQFF.

Notes on this clone: Given the absence of the conserved phenylalanine or tryptophan at the CDR3 end, a read error is likely. The chain has TRBV5-1 and TRBJ1-1; TRBD1 matches 7 bases. Germline assignment: CDR1 SGHRS and CDR2 YFSETQ. After removal of 4 bases from V and 0 bases from J, the junction contained 3 bases not matched to a gene. The CDR3 spans 14 residues. The CDR3 is CASSQQGLNTEAFL. The CDR3 DNA follows: TGCGCCAGCAGCCAACAGGGGTTGAACACTGAAGCTTTCCTT.

The chain employs TRBV7-8 and TRBJ1-5; D gene uncertain. Deletions cut 3 bases from V and 2 bases from J, with 11 bases between. Per germline, CDR1 SGHVS and CDR2 FQNEAQ. The CDR3 consists of 15 residues. The CDR3, as DNA: TGTGCCAGCAGCTTGTACGGGGTGGGCAATCAGCCCCAGCATTTT. It translates to CASSLYGVGNQPQHF.

This chain links TRBV10-3 with TRBJ2-3; 8 positions match TRBD2. CDR1 and CDR2 from the germline V gene are ENHRY and SYGVKD. This CDR3 spans 12 amino acids. V dropped 10 bases and J dropped 4; count of bases not matched to a gene: 4. CDR3 region: CATTGRADTQYF. CDR3 nucleotide sequence: TGTGCCACAACCGGGAGGGCAGATACGCAGTATTTT.

The rearrangement joins TRBV18 to TRBJ2-7; D is perhaps TRBD1 or TRBD2 (5 bases each). This CDR3 comprises 15 residues. Trimming took 2 bases from V and 0 from J, leaving 11 bases between them. CDR1 is KGHSH and CDR2 is LQKENI in the germline V gene. CDR3 amino acids: CASSPRDRNSYEQYF. The CDR3, as DNA: TGTGCCAGCTCACCAAGGGACCGAAACTCCTACGAGCAGTACTTC.

The rearrangement links TRBV10-3 to TRBJ2-1, with a weak D call TRBD2 (6 bases). There are 15 residues in the CDR3. The V and J ends lost 3 bases and 5 bases respectively, with 14 bases between them. The germline V gene encodes CDR1 ENHRY and CDR2 SYGVKD. The CDR3 nucleotides are TGTGCCATCAGTGACTCACGGGGGAGAGACAATGAGCAGTTCTTC. Translation gives CAISDSRGRDNEQFF.

The rearrangement uses TRBV7-9 and TRBJ2-2; D ambiguous. Germline V CDR1 and CDR2: SEHNR, FQNEAQ (reference sequence). Trimming stripped 7 bases from V and 8 bases from J, with 8 bases between. CDR3 length: 11 residues. CDR3 sequence: CASTTWGELFF. CDR3 sequence (DNA): TGTGCCAGCACAACATGGGGGGAGCTGTTTTTT.

This clone was observed a few times. The chain couples TRBV6-5 to TRBJ2-7, with a possible D match to TRBD1 (6 bases). V shed 6 bases and J shed 6 bases, with 18 bases lying between them. This CDR3 has 14 residues. Germline V CDR1 and CDR2: MNHEY, SVGAGI. CDR3 in amino acids: CASSPNSRGSEQYF. CDR3 DNA: TGTGCCAGCAGCCCCAATTCTAGGGGGAGCGAGCAGTACTTC.

The CDR3 nucleotides read TGTGCCAGCAGCTTACAGCAACTGAACACTGAAGCTTTCTTT. This translates into CASSLQQLNTEAFF. The chain has TRBV7-9 and TRBJ1-1; D unresolved. This CDR3 has 14 residues. Germline V CDR1 and CDR2: SEHNR, FQNEAQ (reference sequence). The germline V and J ends were trimmed by 2 bases and 0 bases, with 7 bases remaining between them.

This chain joins TRBV5-1 and TRBJ2-7, with 9 positions matching TRBD1. Germline V CDR1 and CDR2: SGHRS, YFSETQ. The CDR3 covers 14 residues. The V and J ends lost 7 bases and 6 bases, in that order; junction bases with no gene match: 11. DNA of the CDR3: TGCGCCAGCGGGGTCCGGACAGGGGCCCTCGAGCAGTACTTC. Its protein product is CASGVRTGALEQYF.